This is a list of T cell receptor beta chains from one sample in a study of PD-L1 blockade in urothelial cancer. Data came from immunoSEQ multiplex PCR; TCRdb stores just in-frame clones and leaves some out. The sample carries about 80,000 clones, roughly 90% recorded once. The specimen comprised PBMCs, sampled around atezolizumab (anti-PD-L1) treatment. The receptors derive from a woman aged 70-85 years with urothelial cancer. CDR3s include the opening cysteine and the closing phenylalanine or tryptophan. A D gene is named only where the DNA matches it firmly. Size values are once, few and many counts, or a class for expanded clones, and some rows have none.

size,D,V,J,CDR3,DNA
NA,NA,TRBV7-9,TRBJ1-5,CASSKREQPQHF,TGTGCCAGCAGCAAGAGGGAGCAGCCCCAGCATTTT
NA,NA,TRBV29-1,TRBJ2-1,CSVDESEQFF,TGCAGCGTTGACGAGTCTGAGCAGTTCTTC
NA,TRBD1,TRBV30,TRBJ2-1,CASPLPGGAYNEQFF,TGTGCCTCGCCTCTCCCAGGGGGCGCCTACAATGAGCAGTTCTTC
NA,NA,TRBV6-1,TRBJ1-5,CASSGQSSNQPQHF,TGTGCCAGCAGTGGACAGAGTAGCAATCAGCCCCAGCATTTT
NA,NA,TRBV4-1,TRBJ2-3,CASSQDITSSFTDTQYF,TGCGCCAGCAGCCAAGATATAACTAGCTCGTTCACAGATACGCAGTATTTT
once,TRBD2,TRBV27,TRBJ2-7,CASSLFGLAGGPRYEQYF,TGTGCCAGCAGTTTGTTTGGACTAGCGGGAGGGCCTAGATACGAGCAGTACTTC
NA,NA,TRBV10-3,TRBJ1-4,CAISDSTGTNEKLFF,TGTGCCATCAGTGACTCTACAGGAACTAATGAAAAACTGTTTTTT
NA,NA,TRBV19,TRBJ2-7,CATAPDWSYEQYF,TGTGCCACAGCCCCGGACTGGAGCTACGAGCAGTACTTC
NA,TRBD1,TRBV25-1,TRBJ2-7,CASSEFGTGSSYEQYF,TGTGCCAGCAGTGAATTCGGGACAGGGAGCTCCTACGAGCAGTACTTC
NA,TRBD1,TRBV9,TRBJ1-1,CASSARQGWNTEAFF,TGTGCCAGCAGCGCAAGACAGGGGTGGAACACTGAAGCTTTCTTT
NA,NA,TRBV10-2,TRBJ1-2,CASSESREVWGYTF,TGCGCCAGCAGTGAGTCCCGGGAGGTATGGGGCTACACCTTC
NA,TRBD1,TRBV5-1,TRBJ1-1,CASRPRQGMTEAFF,TGCGCCAGCAGACCTAGACAGGGGATGACTGAAGCTTTCTTT
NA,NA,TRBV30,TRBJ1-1,CAWSPTRHTEAFF,TGTGCCTGGAGTCCCACTAGACACACTGAAGCTTTCTTT
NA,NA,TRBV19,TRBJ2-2,CASNGGSLRTGELFF,TGTGCCAGTAATGGGGGCTCGCTACGCACCGGGGAGCTGTTTTTT
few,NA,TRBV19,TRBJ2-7,CASSPEARPLYEQYF,TGTGCCAGTAGTCCCGAGGCTAGGCCCCTCTACGAGCAGTACTTC
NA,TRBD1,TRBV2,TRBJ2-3,CASTTDRARPDTQYF,TGTGCCAGCACCACGGACAGGGCCCGTCCAGATACGCAGTATTTT